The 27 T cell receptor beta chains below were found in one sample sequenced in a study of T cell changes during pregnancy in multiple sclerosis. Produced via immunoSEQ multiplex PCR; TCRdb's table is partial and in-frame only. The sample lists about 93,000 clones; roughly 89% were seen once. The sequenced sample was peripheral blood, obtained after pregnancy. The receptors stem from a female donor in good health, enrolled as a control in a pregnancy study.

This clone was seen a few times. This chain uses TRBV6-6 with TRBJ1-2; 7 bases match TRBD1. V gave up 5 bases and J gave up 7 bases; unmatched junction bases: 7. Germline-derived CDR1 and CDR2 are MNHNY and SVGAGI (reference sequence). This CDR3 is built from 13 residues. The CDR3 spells CASSRDSVAGYTF. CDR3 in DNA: TGTGCCAGCAGTAGGGACAGCGTGGCTGGCTACACCTTC.

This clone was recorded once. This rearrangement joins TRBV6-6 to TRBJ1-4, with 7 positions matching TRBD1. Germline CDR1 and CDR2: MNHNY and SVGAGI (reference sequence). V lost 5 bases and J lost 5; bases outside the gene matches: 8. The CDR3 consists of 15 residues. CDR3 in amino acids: CASSPAGTENEKLFF. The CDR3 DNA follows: TGTGCCAGCAGTCCCGCCGGGACAGAGAATGAAAAACTGTTTTTT.

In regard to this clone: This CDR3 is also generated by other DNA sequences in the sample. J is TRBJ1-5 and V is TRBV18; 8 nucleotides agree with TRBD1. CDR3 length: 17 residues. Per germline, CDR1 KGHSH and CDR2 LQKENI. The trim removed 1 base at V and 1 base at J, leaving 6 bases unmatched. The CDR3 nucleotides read TGTGCCAGCTCACCACGGGGGACAGGTGGGAGCAATCAGCCCCAGCATTTT. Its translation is CASSPRGTGGSNQPQHF.

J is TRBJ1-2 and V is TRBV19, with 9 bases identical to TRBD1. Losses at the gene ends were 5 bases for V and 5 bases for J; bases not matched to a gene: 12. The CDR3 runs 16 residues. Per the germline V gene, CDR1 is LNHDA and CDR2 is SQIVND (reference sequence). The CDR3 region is CASSLGTGTILYGYTF. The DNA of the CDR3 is TGTGCCAGTAGTCTTGGGACAGGGACCATTTTATATGGCTACACCTTC.

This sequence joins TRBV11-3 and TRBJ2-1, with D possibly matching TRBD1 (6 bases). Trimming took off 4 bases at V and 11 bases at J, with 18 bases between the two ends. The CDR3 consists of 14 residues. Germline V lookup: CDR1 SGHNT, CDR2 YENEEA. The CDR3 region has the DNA TGTGCCAGCAGCTCCACGACAGGCAGGGGAAAGCAGTTCTTC. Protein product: CASSSTTGRGKQFF.

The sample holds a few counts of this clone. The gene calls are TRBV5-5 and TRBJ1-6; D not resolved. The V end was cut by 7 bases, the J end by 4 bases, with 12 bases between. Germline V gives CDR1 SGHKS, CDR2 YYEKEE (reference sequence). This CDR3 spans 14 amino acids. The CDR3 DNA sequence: TGTGCCAGCCACTCTTTAGAATATAATTCACCCCTCCACTTT. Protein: CASHSLEYNSPLHF.

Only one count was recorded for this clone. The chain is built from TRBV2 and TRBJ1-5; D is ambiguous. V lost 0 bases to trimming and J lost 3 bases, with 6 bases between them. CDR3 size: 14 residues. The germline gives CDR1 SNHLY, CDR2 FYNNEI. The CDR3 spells CASSEALPNQPQHF. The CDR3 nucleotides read TGTGCCAGCAGTGAAGCGCTACCCAATCAGCCCCAGCATTTT. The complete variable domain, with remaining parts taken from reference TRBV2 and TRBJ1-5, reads EPEVTQTPSHQVTQMGQEVILRCVPISNHLYFYWYRQILGQKVEFLVSFYNNEISEKSEIFDDQFSVERPDGSNFTLKIRSTKLEDSAMYFCASSEALPNQPQHFGDGTRLSIL.

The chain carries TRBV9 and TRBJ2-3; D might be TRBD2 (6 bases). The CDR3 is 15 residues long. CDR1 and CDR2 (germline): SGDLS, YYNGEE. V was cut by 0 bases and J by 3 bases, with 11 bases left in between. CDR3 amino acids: CASSVGGVWTDTQYF. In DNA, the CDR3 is TGTGCCAGCAGCGTAGGGGGGGTTTGGACAGATACGCAGTATTTT.

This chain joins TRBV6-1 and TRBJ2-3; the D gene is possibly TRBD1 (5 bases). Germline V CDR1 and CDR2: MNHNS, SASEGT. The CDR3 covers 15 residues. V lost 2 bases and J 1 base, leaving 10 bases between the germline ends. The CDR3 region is CASSERGWGTDTQYF. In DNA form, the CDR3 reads TGTGCCAGCAGTGAAAGGGGTTGGGGCACAGATACGCAGTATTTT.

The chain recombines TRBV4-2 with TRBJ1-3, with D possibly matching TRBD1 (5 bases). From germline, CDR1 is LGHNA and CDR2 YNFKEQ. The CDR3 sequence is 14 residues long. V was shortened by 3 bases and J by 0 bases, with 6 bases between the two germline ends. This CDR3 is CASSHDSSGNTIYF. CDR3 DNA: TGTGCCAGCAGCCACGACAGCTCTGGAAACACCATATATTTT.

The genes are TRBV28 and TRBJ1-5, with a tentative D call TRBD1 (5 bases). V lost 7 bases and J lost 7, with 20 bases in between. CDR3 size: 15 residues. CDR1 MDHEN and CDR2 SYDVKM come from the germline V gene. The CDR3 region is CASTPRTGVRQPQHF. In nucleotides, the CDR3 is TGTGCCAGCACCCCAAGAACGGGGGTTCGGCAGCCCCAGCATTTT.

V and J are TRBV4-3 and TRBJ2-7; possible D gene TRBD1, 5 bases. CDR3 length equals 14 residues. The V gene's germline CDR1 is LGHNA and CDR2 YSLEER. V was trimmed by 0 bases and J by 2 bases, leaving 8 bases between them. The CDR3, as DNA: TGCGCCAGCAGCCAAGAAAAGGGGACCTACGAGCAGTACTTC. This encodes CASSQEKGTYEQYF.

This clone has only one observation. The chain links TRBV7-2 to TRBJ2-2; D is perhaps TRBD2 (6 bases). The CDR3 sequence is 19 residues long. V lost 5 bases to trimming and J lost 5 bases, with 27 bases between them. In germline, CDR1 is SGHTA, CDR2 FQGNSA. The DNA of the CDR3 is TGTGCCAGCAGCCGAAAGGCGAGTAGTTCGGCGGGGCCGACCGGGGAGCTGTTTTTT. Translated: CASSRKASSSAGPTGELFF.

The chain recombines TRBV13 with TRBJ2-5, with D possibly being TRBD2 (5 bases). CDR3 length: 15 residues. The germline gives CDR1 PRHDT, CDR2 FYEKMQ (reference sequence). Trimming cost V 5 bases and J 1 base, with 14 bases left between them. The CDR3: CASSPAGEGQETQYF. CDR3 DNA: TGTGCCAGCAGCCCCGCCGGTGAGGGCCAAGAGACCCAGTACTTC.

The CDR3 sequence is CASSFDSYNEQFF. As DNA, the CDR3 is TGTGCCAGCAGCTTCGACAGCTACAATGAGCAGTTCTTC. The rearrangement uses TRBV7-9 and TRBJ2-1; possibly TRBD1 for D (5 bases). Trimming removed 3 bases from V and 3 bases from J, with 6 bases in between. Germline CDR1 and CDR2: SEHNR and FQNEAQ (reference sequence). This CDR3 contains 13 residues.

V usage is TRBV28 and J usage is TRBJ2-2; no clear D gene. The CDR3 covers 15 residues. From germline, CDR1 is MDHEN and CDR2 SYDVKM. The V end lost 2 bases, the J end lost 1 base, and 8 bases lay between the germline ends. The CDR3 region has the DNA TGTGCCAGCAGTTTAGCCAACTTGAACACCGGGGAGCTGTTTTTT. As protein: CASSLANLNTGELFF.

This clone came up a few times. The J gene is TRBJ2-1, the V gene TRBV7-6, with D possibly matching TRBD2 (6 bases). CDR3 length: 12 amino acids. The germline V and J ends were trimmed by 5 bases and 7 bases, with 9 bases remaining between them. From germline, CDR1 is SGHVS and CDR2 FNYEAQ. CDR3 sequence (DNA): TGTGCCAGCAGCAAACTAGCTAATGAGCAGTTCTTC. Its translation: CASSKLANEQFF.

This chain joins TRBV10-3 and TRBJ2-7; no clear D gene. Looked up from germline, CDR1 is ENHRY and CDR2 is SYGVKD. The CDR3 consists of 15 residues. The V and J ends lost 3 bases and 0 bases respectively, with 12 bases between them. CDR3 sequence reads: CAISDAAKSSYEQYF. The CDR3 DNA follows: TGTGCCATCAGTGATGCGGCAAAGAGCTCCTACGAGCAGTACTTC.

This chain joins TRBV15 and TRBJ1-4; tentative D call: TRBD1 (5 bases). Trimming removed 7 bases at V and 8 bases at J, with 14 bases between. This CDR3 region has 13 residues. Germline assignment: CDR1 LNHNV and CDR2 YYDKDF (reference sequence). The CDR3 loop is CATTVGTSEKLFF. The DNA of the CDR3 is TGTGCCACCACAGTCGGGACTTCAGAAAAACTGTTTTTT.

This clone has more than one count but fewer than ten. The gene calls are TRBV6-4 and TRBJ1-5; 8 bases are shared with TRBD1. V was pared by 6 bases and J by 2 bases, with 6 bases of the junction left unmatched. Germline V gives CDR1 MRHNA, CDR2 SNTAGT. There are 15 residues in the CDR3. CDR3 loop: CASSAQGGRNQPQHF. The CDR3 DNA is TGTGCCAGCAGCGCACAGGGGGGCCGCAATCAGCCCCAGCATTTT.

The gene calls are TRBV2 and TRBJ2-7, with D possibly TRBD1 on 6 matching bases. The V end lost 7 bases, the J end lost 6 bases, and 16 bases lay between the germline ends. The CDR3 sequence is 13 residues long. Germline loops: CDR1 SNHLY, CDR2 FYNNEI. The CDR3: CASTPGTPGEQYF. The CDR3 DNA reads TGTGCCAGCACCCCTGGGACACCGGGCGAGCAGTACTTC.

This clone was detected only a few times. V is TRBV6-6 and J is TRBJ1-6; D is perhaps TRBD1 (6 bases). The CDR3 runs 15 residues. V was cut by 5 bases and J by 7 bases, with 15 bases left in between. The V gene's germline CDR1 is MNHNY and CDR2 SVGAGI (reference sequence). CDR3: CASSGIRDKNSPLHF. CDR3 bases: TGTGCCAGCAGTGGAATCAGGGACAAAAATTCACCCCTCCACTTT.

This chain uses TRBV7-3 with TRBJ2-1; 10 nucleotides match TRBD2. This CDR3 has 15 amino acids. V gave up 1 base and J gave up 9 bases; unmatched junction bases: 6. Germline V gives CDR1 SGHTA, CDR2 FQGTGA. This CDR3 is CASSLRRTSGGEQFF. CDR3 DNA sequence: TGTGCCAGCAGCTTAAGGCGGACTAGCGGAGGTGAGCAGTTCTTC.

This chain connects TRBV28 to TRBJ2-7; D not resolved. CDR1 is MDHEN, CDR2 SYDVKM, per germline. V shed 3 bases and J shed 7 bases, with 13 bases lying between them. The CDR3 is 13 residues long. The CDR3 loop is CASSFGSLREQYF. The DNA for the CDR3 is TGTGCCAGCAGTTTTGGTAGCTTGAGGGAGCAGTACTTC.

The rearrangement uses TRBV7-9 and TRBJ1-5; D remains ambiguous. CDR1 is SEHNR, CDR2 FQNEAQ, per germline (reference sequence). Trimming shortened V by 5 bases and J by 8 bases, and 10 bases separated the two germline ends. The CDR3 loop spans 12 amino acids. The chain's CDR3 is CASSEHSEPQHF. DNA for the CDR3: TGTGCCAGCAGCGAACACAGTGAGCCCCAGCATTTT.

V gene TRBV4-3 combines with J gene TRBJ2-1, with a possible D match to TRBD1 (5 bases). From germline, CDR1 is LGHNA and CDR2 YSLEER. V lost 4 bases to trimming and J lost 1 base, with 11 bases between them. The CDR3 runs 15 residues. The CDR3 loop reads CASSLRGQSYNEQFF. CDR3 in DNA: TGCGCCAGCAGCCTAAGGGGCCAGTCCTACAATGAGCAGTTCTTC.

This chain's CDR3 is CASSWGTSAGEQYF. As DNA, the CDR3 is TGTGCCAGCAGCTGGGGGACTAGTGCCGGCGAGCAGTACTTC. The J gene is TRBJ2-7, the V gene TRBV7-9; TRBD2 matches at 8 bases. The trim removed 4 bases at V and 6 bases at J, leaving 8 bases unmatched. In germline, CDR1 is SEHNR, CDR2 FQNEAQ (reference sequence). The CDR3 spans 14 residues.